Listed here are 5 T cell receptor beta chains from one sample, sequenced in a study of cytomegalovirus exposure and HLA in healthy donors. Assay: immunoSEQ multiplex PCR; the TCRdb copy retains only in-frame clones and omits some. The sample records 150,000 to 180,000 clones, 75% to 90% being singletons. The sample comprised PBMCs. All receptors derive from a man between 18 and 29 years old in good health and CMV-seropositive.

The chain uses TRBV28 and TRBJ2-1; D might be TRBD2 (6 bases). With 5 bases removed from V and 5 bases from J, the gap between germline ends came to 16 bases. This CDR3 is 15 amino acids long. Germline V gene sequence: CDR1 MDHEN, CDR2 SYDVKM. As DNA, the CDR3 is TGTGCCAGCAGTCCCGGGCTTTGGGGGGACAATGAGCAGTTCTTC. Protein sequence: CASSPGLWGDNEQFF.

This chain's CDR3 is CASSPEGPTLNTEAFF. The CDR3 nucleotides are TGTGCCAGCTCTCCGGAGGGGCCTACCTTGAACACTGAAGCTTTCTTT. V is TRBV18 and J is TRBJ1-1; a weak D match, TRBD1 (5 bases). Trimming pared 6 bases from V and 0 bases from J, leaving 17 bases between. The CDR3 length is 16 residues. CDR1 is KGHSH, CDR2 LQKENI, per germline.

The chain employs TRBV6-1 and TRBJ1-5, with a weak D call TRBD1 (5 bases). The CDR3 has 15 amino acids. The germline gives CDR1 MNHNS, CDR2 SASEGT. Trimming shortened V by 1 base and J by 2 bases, and 9 bases separated the two germline ends. The CDR3 loop is CASSEGQGGNQPQHF. CDR3 nucleotide sequence: TGTGCCAGCAGTGAAGGTCAGGGTGGCAATCAGCCCCAGCATTTT.

V and J are TRBV18 and TRBJ1-2; D uncertain. CDR1 KGHSH and CDR2 LQKENI come from the germline V gene. The V end lost 3 bases, the J end lost 2 bases, and 7 bases lay between the germline ends. The CDR3 is 13 residues long. The CDR3 region has the DNA TGTGCCAGCTCACCGGACTCAAACTATGGCTACACCTTC. Protein sequence: CASSPDSNYGYTF.

This clone showed up just once. The chain has TRBV25-1 and TRBJ1-2; TRBD1 aligns across 7 bases. V was clipped by 3 bases and J by 2 bases; unmatched bases: 3. Germline CDR1 and CDR2: MGHDK and SYGVNS. CDR3 length: 14 residues. Written as DNA, the CDR3 is TGTGCCAGCAGTGACCCCAGGGGGAACTATGGCTACACCTTC. It translates to CASSDPRGNYGYTF.